This T cell receptor beta chain is from a study of T cells in Graves' hyperthyroidism and ophthalmopathy. Overall study: Once the initial diagnosis was made, peripheral blood was obtained before any treatment. The study, taken as a whole, reports: Blood also showed most of the thyroid clonotypes that were expanded above 0.001. For ophthalmopathy, model prediction preceded onset by a median about 6.4 months.

This clonotype came up many times. Its target is unknown. An approximately 9.4 ml volume of fresh peripheral blood provided the PBMCs. CDR1 is MNHEY, CDR2 SVGEGT, per germline. V dropped 0 bases and J dropped 3 bases, with 9 bases sitting between them. CDR3 length equals 14 residues. Researchers amplified the TCR beta CDR3 regions from RNA transcripts. HTBI primers drove first-round RT-PCR of the TCR CDR3. From the multiplex PCR reads, TCRdb called clonotypes with MiXCR, one entry per CDR3 protein. The data show 650,000 to 750,000 distinct CDR3 sequences, around 15% seen once. V is TRBV6-2 or TRBV6-3 and J is TRBJ2-7, with D maybe TRBD2 (5 bases). The sequencing sample was made of blood. This clonotype was obtained from a woman between 18 and 29 years old with Graves' hyperthyroidism. CDR3 coding DNA: TGTGCCAGCAGTTACTCGGGGAGAATCTACGAGCAGTACTTC. It translates to CASSYSGRIYEQYF.